The T cell receptor beta chain described here comes from a study of blood T cell repertoires in COVID-19 (TCRdb year 2020). Looking at the study overall: Collaborator samples came from the United States, Italy and Spain and covered acute and convalescent phases of COVID-19. Samples were obtained from the ongoing ImmuneRACE study (first 160 participants) and from some 1,200 subjects provided by 6 global collaborators. HLA class I and class II types, where available, came from metadata supplied by the sample provider rather than from assay-based typing. The repertoires were made available in a free public database intended to serve as a resource for research on the immune response to SARS-CoV-2. The dataset comprised deeply sampled blood TCRbeta repertoires from subjects exposed to, actively infected with, or recovered from COVID-19. The material from the prospective study consisted of cDNA or gDNA derived from T cells, B-cell-depleted T cells, or PBMCs. A de-identified subject ID, COVID-19 status, age in years and sex were almost always included in the sample metadata.

TCRbeta CDR3 regions were amplified from genomic DNA by means of the immunoSEQ Assay, a bias-controlled multiplex PCR. Under the source paper's analysis protocol: Within the assay, amplification of reference gene primers was used to estimate how many nucleated cells each sample contained. To quantify the absolute abundance of each unique TCRbeta CDR3 rearrangement, sequence reads were collapsed and filtered. For each sample, productive Simpson clonality was calculated as the square root of Simpson's diversity index over productive rearrangements. Held by TCRdb, this immuneACCESS table contains in-frame sequences only and omits some clones. Under half of the omission traces to an unresolved V gene where checked; the cause of the rest is unknown. Clonal size and the V and J genes are those of that table, whereas D and trimming came from the DNA. The sample table contains more than 150,000 clones; only one count was recorded for around 80% of them. The ten largest clones capture just over 0.55% of the sample.

Worth noting for this clone: Its antigen specificity is not known. Base-call qualities are not available, and no considerably larger clone is one nucleotide away.

Summary of the overall study and its limitations: How much clinical and demographic metadata was included differed by source and by participant, and the metadata was provided uncurated.

Each collaborating institution followed its own protocols to collect whole blood in K2EDTA tubes. For TCRbeta analysis, collaborator samples were shipped as frozen whole blood, as isolated PBMCs, or as DNA extracted from either sample type. The CDR3 starts with the cysteine, ends with the phenylalanine, and has 13 residues. The read is trimmed to its CDR3 DNA, 39 bases read in frame from base 1. Trimming removed 5 bases from V and 9 bases from J; the gene matches leave 7 bases unexplained. The germline V gene yields SGHAT for CDR1 and FQNNGV for CDR2. In this chain, TRBV11-2 is recombined with TRBJ2-1; the central 7 bases match TRBD1. The source is a man in his fifties or sixties with acute or convalescent COVID-19. Sample: peripheral blood. DNA sequence: TGTGCCAGCAGCCCTTACAGGGGCGGTGAGCAGTTCTTC. Translated, this gives CASSPYRGGEQFF.